A single TCR beta chain is shown here with its context. Its antigen is unknown. The data are from a study of OX40 agonist ivuxolimab in advanced cancers. Background on the study: Intravenous ivuxolimab was administered to patients every 2 weeks at 0.01 to 10 mg/kg. Dose-escalation patients were diagnosed with hepatocellular carcinoma, melanoma, renal cell cancer or head and neck cancer. Prior anti-PD-1, anti-PD-L1 or anti-CTLA-4 therapy did not bar entry, and more than 35% had some. Study results and limitations: More expanded clones were found, on average, in CD8+ than in CD4+ T cells.

Sequencing was performed with immunoSEQ multiplex PCR; in TCRdb, only in-frame clones are kept and a portion is missing. The sample includes 55,000 to 85,000 clones, 65% to 90% of them seen just once. The CDR3 is made up of 18 amino acids. V lost 8 bases and J 0 bases, leaving 20 bases between the germline ends. Per the germline V gene, CDR1 is SGHTA and CDR2 is FQGNSA. The J gene is TRBJ2-6, the V gene TRBV7-2; no clear D gene. The starting material was CD4+ or CD8+ T cells sorted from blood, obtained in a trial of the OX40 agonist ivuxolimab. The clonotype originates from an adult with an advanced solid tumor such as melanoma, head and neck, liver or kidney cancer. CDR3 nucleotide sequence: TGTGCCAGCTCTCCCCCCGGCAGTGGAAGCTCTGGGGCCAACGTCCTGACTTTC. It codes for CASSPPGSGSSGANVLTF.